These 30 T cell receptor beta chains were sequenced from one sample in a study of graft-versus-host responses after intestinal transplantation. Antigen specificity for these receptors is unknown. Sequencing used immunoSEQ multiplex PCR; TCRdb keeps in-frame clones, though not all of them. This sample has about 110,000 clones, with 85% to 95% found just once. The specimen comprised unstimulated CD4+ T cells sorted from spleen or lymph node cells, sampled before transplant. All receptors come from a human donor who was the organ donor for an intestinal transplant.

The V call is TRBV7-9, the J call TRBJ1-1; D perhaps matches TRBD1 (5 bases). Germline CDR1 SEHNR, CDR2 FQNEAQ (reference sequence). This CDR3 is built from 13 residues. The CDR3 nucleotides read TGTGCTAGCGAGGGACTGGAGAACACTGAAGCTTTCTTT. Translated, it gives CASEGLENTEAFF.

The J gene is TRBJ2-1, the V gene TRBV5-4; the match to TRBD1 covers 8 bases. The germline CDR1 and CDR2 sequences are SGHNT and YYREEE (reference sequence). The CDR3 runs 13 residues. V shed 0 bases, J shed 9 bases, and the junction held 2 bases outside the gene matches. The CDR3 coding sequence is TGTGCCAGCAGCTTGGCAGGGGGCGTTGAGCAGTTCTTC. Translated, it gives CASSLAGGVEQFF.

The chain couples TRBV5-4 to TRBJ1-2; TRBD1 is a possible D gene (6 bases). The germline gives CDR1 SGHNT, CDR2 YYREEE (reference sequence). V was cut by 3 bases and J by 4 bases, with 7 bases left in between. This CDR3 has 12 amino acids. CDR3 sequence reads: CASSSQGYGYTF. Here the CDR3 DNA reads TGTGCCAGCAGCTCACAGGGCTATGGCTACACCTTC.

The genes are TRBV30 and TRBJ1-3; D is unclear. The CDR3 contains 14 residues. V was pared by 3 bases and J by 0 bases, with 9 bases between. CDR1 GTSNPN and CDR2 SVGIG come from the germline V gene (reference sequence). CDR3 sequence reads: CAWSEEISGNTIYF. The CDR3 nucleotides read TGTGCCTGGAGCGAGGAAATCTCTGGAAACACCATATATTTT.

The gene calls are TRBV7-2 and TRBJ2-4; 7 bases line up with TRBD2. CDR1 is SGHTA and CDR2 is FQGNSA in the germline V gene. The CDR3 consists of 14 residues. J gave up 11 bases and V 2 bases, and 9 bases lay outside the gene matches. This CDR3 is CASSLRGWGGFQYF. The CDR3 DNA reads TGTGCCAGCAGCTTAAGGGGCTGGGGGGGATTTCAGTACTTC.

The chain has TRBV11-2 and TRBJ1-4; no reliable D call. The CDR3 has 11 residues. CDR1 and CDR2 (germline): SGHAT, FQNNGV. V lost 3 bases and J lost 4, with 0 bases in between. CDR3 in DNA: TGTGCCAGCAGCTTTAATGAAAAACTGTTTTTT. Translating it yields CASSFNEKLFF.

The chain is built from TRBV6-6 and TRBJ2-1; TRBD2 aligns across 10 bases. Germline CDR1 reads MNHNY; CDR2 reads SVGAGI (reference sequence). V lost 4 bases to trimming and J lost 3 bases; unmatched junction nucleotides: 3. The CDR3 runs 15 residues. The CDR3 loop is CASSFRTSGYNEQFF. In DNA, the CDR3 is TGTGCCAGCAGTTTTCGGACTAGCGGCTACAATGAGCAGTTCTTC.

This clone was seen a single time. The rearrangement links TRBV2 to TRBJ2-5; no clear D. Germline loops: CDR1 SNHLY, CDR2 FYNNEI. V was trimmed by 6 bases and J by 5 bases, leaving 13 bases between them. The CDR3 spans 13 residues. The CDR3 loop reads CASSGFRVETQYF. In nucleotides, the CDR3 is TGTGCCAGCAGCGGGTTTCGGGTCGAGACCCAGTACTTC. The full variable domain, its missing parts supplied by reference TRBV2 and TRBJ2-5, is EPEVTQTPSHQVTQMGQEVILRCVPISNHLYFYWYRQILGQKVEFLVSFYNNEISEKSEIFDDQFSVERPDGSNFTLKIRSTKLEDSAMYFCASSGFRVETQYFGPGTRLLVL.

The J gene is TRBJ2-5, the V gene TRBV5-4; D ambiguous. CDR1 and CDR2 (germline): SGHNT, YYREEE (reference sequence). V lost 1 base and J lost 4, with 8 bases in between. This CDR3 comprises 13 residues. The CDR3 is CASSLMLAETQYF. The DNA for the CDR3 is TGTGCCAGCAGCTTGATGCTCGCAGAGACCCAGTACTTC.

The chain uses TRBV5-5 and TRBJ1-2; D remains unclear. With 4 bases removed from V and 4 bases from J, the gap between germline ends came to 23 bases. Per germline, CDR1 SGHKS and CDR2 YYEKEE (reference sequence). The CDR3 covers 17 residues. CDR3 bases: TGTGCCAGCAGCCTTTATTGGCTTAAGGAAAAGGCCTATGGCTACACCTTC. Translating it yields CASSLYWLKEKAYGYTF. Looking up the rest from reference TRBV5-5 and TRBJ1-2 gives the full variable domain: DAGVTQSPTHLIKTRGQQVTLRCSPISGHKSVSWYQQVLGQGPQFIFQYYEKEERGRGNFPDRFSARQFPNYSSELNVNALLLGDSALYLCASSLYWLKEKAYGYTFGSGTRLTVV.

The chain is built from TRBV6-5 and TRBJ2-2; D is uncertain. CDR1 and CDR2 (germline): MNHEY, SVGAGI. Deletions cut 3 bases from V and 3 bases from J, with 5 bases between. The CDR3 is made up of 13 amino acids. CDR3 sequence: CASSYHYTGELFF. The CDR3 DNA follows: TGTGCCAGCAGTTATCATTACACCGGGGAGCTGTTTTTT.

The V gene is TRBV2, the J gene TRBJ2-5; D ambiguous. Trimming removed 4 bases from V and 2 bases from J, with 2 bases in between. Germline V gene lookup returns CDR1 SNHLY and CDR2 FYNNEI. The CDR3 sequence is 11 residues long. Here the CDR3 DNA reads TGTGCCAGCAGTGGACAAGAGACCCAGTACTTC. It specifies CASSGQETQYF.

V gene TRBV7-8 combines with J gene TRBJ1-2; 9 nucleotides agree with TRBD1. The V and J ends lost 5 bases and 3 bases, in that order; junction bases with no gene match: 4. The CDR3 is 14 residues long. Germline-derived CDR1 and CDR2 are SGHVS and FQNEAQ. The CDR3 is CASSPRTGDYGYTF. As DNA, the CDR3 is TGTGCCAGCAGCCCGCGGACAGGGGACTATGGCTACACCTTC.

The V call is TRBV7-2, the J call TRBJ2-4; D call uncertain. Trimming left V 1 base short and J 5 bases short, with 6 bases between. The CDR3 spans 13 residues. Germline-derived CDR1 and CDR2 are SGHTA and FQGNSA. The CDR3 protein is CASSLGQENIQYF. The CDR3 DNA reads TGTGCCAGCAGCTTAGGGCAGGAAAACATTCAGTACTTC.

This chain joins TRBV2 and TRBJ1-1, with D perhaps matching TRBD1 (6 bases). Germline CDR1 SNHLY, CDR2 FYNNEI. Trimming cost V 4 bases and J 7 bases, with 13 bases left between them. CDR3 length equals 13 residues. CDR3 nucleotides: TGTGCCAGCAGTGTATCCCGGGACATTGAAGCTTTCTTT. This sequence encodes CASSVSRDIEAFF.

The chain couples TRBV5-4 to TRBJ2-3; D possibly corresponds to TRBD1 (5 bases). CDR1 and CDR2 (germline): SGHNT, YYREEE (reference sequence). The CDR3 length is 15 residues. Deletions cut 0 bases from V and 2 bases from J, with 10 bases between. The CDR3 sequence is CASSLAGLYTDTQYF. In nucleotides, the CDR3 is TGTGCCAGCAGCTTGGCAGGGCTCTACACAGATACGCAGTATTTT.

V is TRBV25-1 and J is TRBJ2-7, with 8 bases matching TRBD1. The CDR3 loop spans 11 amino acids. V was clipped by 4 bases and J by 9 bases; unmatched bases: 2. Germline V CDR1 and CDR2: MGHDK, SYGVNS. In nucleotides, the CDR3 is TGTGCCAGCAGTGGTGGGACAGGGCAGTACTTC. Its translation is CASSGGTGQYF.

The V call is TRBV5-1, the J call TRBJ2-1, with 7 bases that match TRBD2. The CDR3 has 18 residues. V shed 2 bases and J 0 bases; nucleotides not matched to a gene: 11. CDR1 is SGHRS and CDR2 is YFSETQ in the germline V gene. CDR3 residues: CASSFAAGITSSYNEQFF. Here the CDR3 DNA reads TGCGCCAGCAGCTTTGCAGCGGGGATAACGAGCTCCTACAATGAGCAGTTCTTC.

The J gene is TRBJ2-4, the V gene TRBV19, with D possibly TRBD2 on 5 matching bases. The CDR3 is 17 residues long. Germline V gives CDR1 LNHDA, CDR2 SQIVND (reference sequence). Trimming pared 3 bases from V and 3 bases from J, leaving 18 bases between. CDR3 nucleotide sequence: TGTGCCAGTAGTATCGGCGACCGGGGTTTTTTCAAAAACATTCAGTACTTC. Its translation is CASSIGDRGFFKNIQYF.

The gene calls are TRBV5-1 and TRBJ2-5; D is ambiguous. V lost 3 bases and J lost 3, with 3 bases in between. CDR1 and CDR2 from the germline V gene are SGHRS and YFSETQ. This CDR3 region has 11 residues. CDR3 in DNA: TGCGCCAGCAGCTACAAAGAGACCCAGTACTTC. Protein: CASSYKETQYF.

The V call is TRBV5-8, the J call TRBJ1-2, with D maybe TRBD1 (5 bases). This CDR3 has 14 amino acids. Trimming took off 0 bases at V and 6 bases at J, with 12 bases between the two ends. Germline V gene sequence: CDR1 SGHTS, CDR2 YDEGEE. Here the CDR3 reads CASSLGKPGNGYTF. The CDR3 nucleotides read TGTGCCAGCAGCTTGGGGAAACCAGGGAATGGCTACACCTTC.

This rearrangement joins TRBV5-1 to TRBJ1-1; the match to TRBD1 covers 8 bases. Germline V gene lookup returns CDR1 SGHRS and CDR2 YFSETQ. The CDR3 is 16 residues long. Germline trimming cut 3 bases from V and 5 bases from J; bases unmatched to any gene: 12. The CDR3 coding sequence is TGCGCCAGCAGCTCGGACAGGGAAATTGTGGGGACTGAAGCTTTCTTT. Amino acids: CASSSDREIVGTEAFF.

The gene calls are TRBV2 and TRBJ2-7, with 7 bases fitting TRBD1. J gave up 3 bases and V 1 base, and 6 bases lay outside the gene matches. In germline, CDR1 is SNHLY, CDR2 FYNNEI. CDR3 length: 15 residues. As DNA, the CDR3 is TGTGCCAGCAGTGAAGGACAGGCAGGGGGCTACGAGCAGTACTTC. Translating gives CASSEGQAGGYEQYF.

This clone was detected only once. V and J are TRBV11-2 and TRBJ2-4; D might be TRBD1 (6 bases). Per germline, CDR1 SGHAT and CDR2 FQNNGV. With 6 bases removed from V and 8 bases from J, the gap between germline ends came to 17 bases. There are 14 residues in the CDR3. As DNA, the CDR3 is TGTGCCAGCAGTCTGGGACAACCCCACTACATTCAGTACTTC. Translation gives CASSLGQPHYIQYF.

The rearrangement joins TRBV6-5 to TRBJ1-2; 10 nucleotides align to TRBD1. The CDR3 loop spans 13 amino acids. The V gene end was trimmed by 5 bases and the J gene end by 7 bases; junction bases not matched to a gene: 4. Germline V gene data show CDR1 as MNHEY and CDR2 as SVGAGI. CDR3 nucleotide sequence: TGTGCCAGCAGTCTGGACAGGGGGAGTGGCTACACCTTC. It translates to CASSLDRGSGYTF.

The count of this clone is one. The CDR3 is CASSFLLGPANTGELFF. The CDR3 nucleotides are TGTGCCAGCAGCTTCCTCTTGGGGCCCGCGAACACCGGGGAGCTGTTTTTT. The V gene is TRBV5-6, the J gene TRBJ2-2; TRBD1 might be the D (5 bases). The V gene lost 2 bases and the J gene lost 0 bases, with 14 bases spanning the gap. CDR3 size: 17 residues. From germline, CDR1 is SGHDT and CDR2 YYEEEE.

This chain joins TRBV6-5 and TRBJ2-2; no clear D gene. The CDR3 is 15 amino acids. Germline loops: CDR1 MNHEY, CDR2 SVGAGI. Trimming removed 6 bases from V and 1 base from J, with 12 bases in between. Written as DNA, the CDR3 is TGTGCCAGCAGCCCCGGTAGAAAGAACACCGGGGAGCTGTTTTTT. This sequence encodes CASSPGRKNTGELFF.

V gene TRBV7-3 combines with J gene TRBJ2-2; the D gene is possibly TRBD1 (5 bases). Germline CDR1 reads SGHTA; CDR2 reads FQGTGA. V lost 5 bases to trimming and J lost 5 bases, with 12 bases between them. The CDR3 spans 14 residues. CDR3 amino acids: CASSQGEETGELFF. The DNA for the CDR3 is TGTGCCAGCAGCCAGGGCGAGGAAACCGGGGAGCTGTTTTTT. Complete variable domain (other parts from reference TRBV7-3 and TRBJ2-2): GAGVSQTPSNKVTEKGKYVELRCDPISGHTALYWYRQSLGQGPEFLIYFQGTGAADDSGLPNDRFFAVRPEGSVSTLKIQRTERGDSAVYLCASSQGEETGELFFGEGSRLTVL.

The V and J genes are TRBV5-4 and TRBJ2-7, with 12 bases that match TRBD2. V shed 4 bases, J shed 3 bases, and the junction held 11 bases outside the gene matches. The CDR3 extends over 17 amino acids. Germline loops: CDR1 SGHNT, CDR2 YYREEE (reference sequence). Here the CDR3 DNA reads TGTGCCAGCAGCCTTGACACGGGACTAGCGGGTTACTACGAGCAGTACTTC. Amino acids: CASSLDTGLAGYYEQYF.

The chain links TRBV6-5 to TRBJ1-5, with no clear D. The CDR3 has 14 amino acids. The V end was cut by 4 bases, the J end by 0 bases, with 7 bases between. Germline V gene sequence: CDR1 MNHEY, CDR2 SVGAGI. This chain's CDR3 is CASSSDSSNQPQHF. Written as DNA, the CDR3 is TGTGCCAGCAGTTCAGATTCTAGCAATCAGCCCCAGCATTTT.